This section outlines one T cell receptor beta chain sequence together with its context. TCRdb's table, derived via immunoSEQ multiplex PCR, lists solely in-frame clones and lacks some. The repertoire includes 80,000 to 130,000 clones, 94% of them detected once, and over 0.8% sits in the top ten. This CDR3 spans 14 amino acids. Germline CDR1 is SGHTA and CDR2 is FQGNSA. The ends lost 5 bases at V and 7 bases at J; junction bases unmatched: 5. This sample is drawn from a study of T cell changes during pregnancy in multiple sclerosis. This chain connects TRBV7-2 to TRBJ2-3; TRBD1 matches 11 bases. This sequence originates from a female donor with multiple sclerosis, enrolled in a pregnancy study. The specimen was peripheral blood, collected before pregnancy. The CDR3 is CASSPGQGGHTQYF. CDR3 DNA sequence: TGTGCCAGCAGCCCGGGACAGGGGGGCCATACGCAGTATTTT.